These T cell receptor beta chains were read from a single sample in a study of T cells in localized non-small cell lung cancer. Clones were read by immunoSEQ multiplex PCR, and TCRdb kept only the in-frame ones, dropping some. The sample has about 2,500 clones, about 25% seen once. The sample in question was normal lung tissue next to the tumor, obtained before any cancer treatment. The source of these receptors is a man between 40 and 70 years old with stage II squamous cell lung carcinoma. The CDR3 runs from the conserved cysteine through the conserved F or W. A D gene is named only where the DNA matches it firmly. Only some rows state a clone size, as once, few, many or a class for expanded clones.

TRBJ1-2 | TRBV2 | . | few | CASIPGRESGYTF | TGTGCCAGCATACCGGGCAGGGAAAGCGGCTACACCTTC
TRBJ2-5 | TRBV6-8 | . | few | CASRSRRETQYF | TGTGCCAGCCGTTCGAGAAGAGAGACCCAGTACTTC
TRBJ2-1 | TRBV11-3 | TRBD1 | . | CASSDRQGSFYNEQFF | TGTGCCAGCAGCGACCGACAGGGGAGTTTCTACAATGAGCAGTTCTTC
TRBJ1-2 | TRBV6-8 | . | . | CASSEGTFGYTF | TGTGCCAGCAGTGAGGGAACGTTCGGCTACACCTTC
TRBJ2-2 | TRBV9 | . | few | CASSEPGRRNTGELFF | TGTGCCAGCAGTGAACCTGGCCGGAGGAACACCGGGGAGCTGTTTTTT
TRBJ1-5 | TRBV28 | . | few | CASSSYREYQPQHF | TGTGCCAGCAGTTCGTACAGGGAATATCAGCCCCAGCATTTT
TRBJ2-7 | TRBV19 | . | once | CASGPLASWEQYF | TGTGCCAGTGGACCGCTAGCCTCCTGGGAGCAGTACTTC
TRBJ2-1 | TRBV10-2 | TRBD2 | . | CASSDLSSGRPDEQFF | TGCGCCAGCAGTGATTTGTCTAGCGGGAGGCCCGATGAGCAGTTCTTC
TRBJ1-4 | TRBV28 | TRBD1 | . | CASRTGSNEKLFF | TGTGCCAGCAGGACAGGGTCGAATGAAAAACTGTTTTTT
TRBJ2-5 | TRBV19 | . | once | CASSKGAYQETQYF | TGTGCCAGTAGTAAAGGGGCGTACCAAGAGACCCAGTACTTC
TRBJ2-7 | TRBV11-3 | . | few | CASSLDGLPYEQYF | TGTGCCAGCAGCTTGGACGGATTACCCTACGAGCAGTACTTC
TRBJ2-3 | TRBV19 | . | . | CASSYGKDTQYF | TGTGCCAGTAGTTACGGGAAAGATACGCAGTATTTT
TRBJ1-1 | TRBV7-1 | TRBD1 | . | CASSRDSESEAFF | TGTGCCAGCAGTCGGGACAGTGAGTCTGAAGCTTTCTTT
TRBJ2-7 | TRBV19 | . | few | CASSNRDNLDHTYEQYF | TGTGCCAGTAGTAACCGGGACAACCTAGATCACACCTACGAGCAGTACTTC
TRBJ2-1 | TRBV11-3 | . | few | CASSLLVGLGGNEQFF | TGTGCCAGCAGCTTACTCGTGGGCCTTGGTGGCAATGAGCAGTTCTTC
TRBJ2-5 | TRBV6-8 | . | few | CASSYQVWGETQYF | TGTGCCAGCAGTTACCAAGTCTGGGGGGAGACCCAGTACTTC
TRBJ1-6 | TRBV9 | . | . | CASGVGNSPLHF | TGTGCCAGCGGGGTAGGCAATTCACCCCTCCACTTT
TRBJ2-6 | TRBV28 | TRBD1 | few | CASTGQGPSGANVLTF | TGTGCCAGCACGGGACAGGGTCCCTCTGGGGCCAACGTCCTGACTTTC
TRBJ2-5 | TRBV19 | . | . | CASSKGAGQETQYF | TGTGCCAGTAGTAAGGGAGCCGGGCAAGAGACCCAGTACTTC
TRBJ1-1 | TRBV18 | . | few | CASSPSGRGLVDTEAFF | TGTGCCAGCTCACCATCGGGTAGGGGTTTGGTGGACACTGAAGCTTTCTTT
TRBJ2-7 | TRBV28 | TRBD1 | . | CASSFGQGTNEQYF | TGTGCCAGCAGTTTTGGACAGGGGACCAACGAGCAGTACTTC
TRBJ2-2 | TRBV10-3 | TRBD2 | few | CAISERPGLAGLNTGELFF | TGTGCCATCAGTGAGAGGCCGGGACTAGCGGGACTCAACACCGGGGAGCTGTTTTTT
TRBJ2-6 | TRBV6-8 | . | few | CASALSGANVLTF | TGTGCCAGTGCGCTCTCTGGGGCCAACGTCCTGACTTTC
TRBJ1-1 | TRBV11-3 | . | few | CASSLQGRNTEAFF | TGTGCCAGCAGCTTACAGGGGCGGAACACTGAAGCTTTCTTT
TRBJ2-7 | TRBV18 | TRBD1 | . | CASSPQSPGQGIEQYF | TGTGCCAGCTCCCCACAATCACCGGGACAGGGTATCGAGCAGTACTTC
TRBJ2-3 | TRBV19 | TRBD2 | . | CASSIEPRGVAQSTDTQYF | TGTGCCAGTAGTATCGAACCGCGGGGGGTCGCTCAAAGCACAGATACGCAGTATTTT
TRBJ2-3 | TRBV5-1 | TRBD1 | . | CASSFGTGGGNTQYF | TGCGCCAGCAGCTTCGGGACAGGGGGCGGGAATACGCAGTATTTT
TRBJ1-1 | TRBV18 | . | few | CASIPTGMNTEAFF | TGTGCCAGCATCCCCACAGGGATGAACACTGAAGCTTTCTTT
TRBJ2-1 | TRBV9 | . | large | CASSEKLGLRNNEQFF | TGTGCCAGCAGTGAAAAACTAGGACTAAGGAACAATGAGCAGTTCTTC
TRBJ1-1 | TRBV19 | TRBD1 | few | CASTQRQGLNTEAFF | TGTGCCAGTACCCAAAGACAGGGCTTGAACACTGAAGCTTTCTTT
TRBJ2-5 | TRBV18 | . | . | CASSPASEFQETQYF | TGTGCCAGCTCACCGGCTAGCGAGTTCCAAGAGACCCAGTACTTC
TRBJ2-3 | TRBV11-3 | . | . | CASSLVPDRHTQYF | TGTGCCAGCAGCTTAGTCCCCGACCGGCATACGCAGTATTTT
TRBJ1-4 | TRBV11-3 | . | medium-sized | CASSFPSTTNEKLFF | TGTGCCAGCAGCTTTCCAAGCACAACTAATGAAAAACTGTTTTTT
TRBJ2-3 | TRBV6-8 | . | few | CASRGGGTKNADTQYF | TGTGCCAGCAGAGGGGGAGGGACGAAGAATGCAGATACGCAGTATTTT
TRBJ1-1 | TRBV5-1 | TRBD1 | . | CASSSGTGYGDTEAFF | TGCGCCAGCAGCTCAGGGACAGGCTACGGGGACACTGAAGCTTTCTTT
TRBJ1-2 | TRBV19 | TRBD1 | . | CASSVDRVYGYTF | TGTGCCAGTAGTGTCGACAGGGTCTATGGCTACACCTTC
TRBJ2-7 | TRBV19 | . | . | CASSVQGRGEQYF | TGTGCCAGTAGTGTACAGGGTAGGGGCGAGCAGTACTTC
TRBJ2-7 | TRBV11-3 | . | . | CASSLGRSAGYEQYF | TGTGCCAGCAGCTTAGGACGGTCGGCAGGATACGAGCAGTACTTC
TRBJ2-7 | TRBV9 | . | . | CASSVEAEGPYEQYF | TGTGCCAGCAGCGTAGAGGCAGAAGGCCCCTACGAGCAGTACTTC
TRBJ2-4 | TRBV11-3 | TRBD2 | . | CASSSFPSGGAPSIQYF | TGTGCCAGCAGCTCATTCCCTAGCGGGGGGGCCCCAAGCATTCAGTACTTC
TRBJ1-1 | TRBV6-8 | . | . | CASSAGAGDYTEAFF | TGTGCCAGCAGTGCCGGAGCGGGGGATTACACTGAAGCTTTCTTT
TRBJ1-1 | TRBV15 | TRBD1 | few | CATSRGRQGTNTEAFF | TGTGCCACCAGCAGAGGAAGACAGGGGACGAACACTGAAGCTTTCTTT
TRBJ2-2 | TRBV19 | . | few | CASSRRLEGTGELFF | TGTGCCAGTAGTAGGCGACTAGAGGGCACCGGGGAGCTGTTTTTT
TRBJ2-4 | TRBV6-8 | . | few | CASSTQGRLAKNIQYF | TGTGCCAGCAGTACCCAGGGGAGGTTAGCCAAAAACATTCAGTACTTC
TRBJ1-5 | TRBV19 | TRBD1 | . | CASSPPGGSNQPQHF | TGTGCCAGTAGTCCTCCAGGGGGGAGCAATCAGCCCCAGCATTTT
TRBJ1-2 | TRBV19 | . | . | CASGESINYGYTF | TGTGCCAGTGGAGAATCGATTAACTATGGCTACACCTTC
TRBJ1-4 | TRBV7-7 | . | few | CASSWGAGGLEKLFF | TGTGCCAGCAGCTGGGGAGCAGGAGGTCTTGAAAAACTGTTTTTT
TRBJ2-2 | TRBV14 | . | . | CASKGSLNTGELFF | TGTGCCAGCAAGGGAAGTCTGAACACCGGGGAGCTGTTTTTT
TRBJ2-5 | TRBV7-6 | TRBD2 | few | CASSTGTTEETQYF | TGTGCCAGCAGCACCGGGACTACAGAAGAGACCCAGTACTTC
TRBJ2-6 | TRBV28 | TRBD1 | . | CASSPRQGAQVLTF | TGTGCCAGCAGTCCCAGACAGGGGGCGCAAGTCCTGACTTTC
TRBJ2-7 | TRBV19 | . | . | CASSIRDGGEQYF | TGTGCCAGTAGTATACGGGACGGAGGGGAGCAGTACTTC
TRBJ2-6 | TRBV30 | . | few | CAWSLVVVGANVLTF | TGTGCCTGGAGTCTGGTCGTTGTGGGGGCCAACGTCCTGACTTTC
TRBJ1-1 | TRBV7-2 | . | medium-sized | CASSYEGNTEAFF | TGTGCCAGCAGCTACGAGGGGAACACTGAAGCTTTCTTT
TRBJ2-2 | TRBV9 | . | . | CASREGNTGELFF | TGTGCCAGCAGGGAGGGGAACACCGGGGAGCTGTTTTTT